These 7 T cell receptor beta chains were sequenced from one sample in a study of response to subunit inactivated influenza vaccine. TCRdb independently ran MiXCR on the RT-PCR reads; one entry per CDR3 protein. The table records more than 700,000 distinct CDR3 sequences, approximately 21% of them present only once. The sample consisted of PBMCs from blood, taken 5 days after vaccination. The receptors were gathered from a man aged 45-65 years who received an inactivated influenza vaccine.

This clonotype was counted many times. The genes are TRBV14 and TRBJ2-1, with D perhaps TRBD1 (5 bases). V was clipped by 3 bases and J by 0 bases, with 12 bases between them. From germline, CDR1 is SGHDN and CDR2 FVKESK. The length of the CDR3 is 16 residues. CDR3 residues: CASSHSGSGSYNEQFF. CDR3 in DNA: TGTGCCAGCAGCCATTCAGGGTCTGGCTCCTACAATGAGCAGTTCTTC. Combining the CDR3 with reference TRBV14 and TRBJ2-1 gives the whole variable domain EAGVTQFPSHSVIEKGQTVTLRCDPISGHDNLYWYRRVMGKEIKFLLHFVKESKQDESGMPNNRFLAERTGGTYSTLKVQPAELEDSGVYFCASSHSGSGSYNEQFFGPGTRLTVL.

This CDR3 reads CASSRVWADTQYF. For the CDR3, the DNA is TGCGCCAGCAGTCGCGTTTGGGCCGATACGCAGTATTTT. V gene TRBV4-3 combines with J gene TRBJ2-3, with no clear D. The CDR3 is 13 residues long. CDR1 LGHNA and CDR2 YSLEER come from the germline V gene. The V end lost 6 bases, the J end lost 6 bases, and 13 bases lay between the germline ends.

The chain carries TRBV6-1 and TRBJ1-5; 8 positions agree with TRBD1. The junction had 8 bases not matched to a gene; V was cut back by 6 bases and J by 4 bases. This CDR3 is 15 amino acids long. Germline V gene lookup returns CDR1 MNHNS and CDR2 SASEGT. DNA for the CDR3: TGTGCCAGCAGGAGGACAGGGTCTTCGAATCAGCCCCAGCATTTT. This codes for CASRRTGSSNQPQHF.

As regards this clonotype: At one end the junction does not follow the germline gene, possibly because of a read error. CDR3: CTSSLYRGPAVGNEQYF. CDR3 in DNA: TGTACCAGCAGTTTGTACAGGGGGCCGGCGGTGGGAAACGAGCAGTACTTC. The V call is TRBV2, the J call TRBJ2-7; TRBD1 agrees at 9 bases. CDR3 length: 17 amino acids. Per germline, CDR1 SNHLY and CDR2 FYNNEI.

This clonotype was seen only a few times. The chain uses TRBV5-6 and TRBJ2-3; maybe TRBD2 (6 bases). Per the germline V gene, CDR1 is SGHDT and CDR2 is YYEEEE. V was trimmed by 2 bases and J by 1 base, leaving 11 bases between them. The CDR3 runs 15 residues. CDR3 coding DNA: TGTGCCAGCAGCTTTAGACTAGTTGGCACAGATACGCAGTATTTT. Its translation is CASSFRLVGTDTQYF.

The CDR3 DNA reads as TGTGCCAGCAGCTTAAGGTTTGGGGGAGGCCAGCCCCAGCATTTT. Translation gives CASSLRFGGGQPQHF. The chain uses TRBV7-2 and TRBJ1-5, with D possibly matching TRBD1 (5 bases). This CDR3 has 15 amino acids. V was cut by 2 bases and J by 7 bases, with 15 bases left in between. CDR1 and CDR2 from the germline V gene are SGHTA and FQGNSA. Supplemented by reference TRBV7-2 and TRBJ1-5, the full variable domain reads GAGVSQSPSNKVTEKGKDVELRCDPISGHTALYWYRQSLGQGLEFLIYFQGNSAPDKSGLPSDRFSAERTGGSVSTLTIQRTQQEDSAVYLCASSLRFGGGQPQHFGDGTRLSIL.

The chain carries TRBV6-2 or TRBV6-3 and TRBJ1-3, with D perhaps matching TRBD1 (6 bases). With 7 bases removed from V and 0 bases from J, the gap between germline ends came to 10 bases. Germline CDR1 is MNHEY and CDR2 is SVGEGT. This CDR3 region has 14 residues. CDR3 coding DNA: TGTGCCAGCAAGACAGGATCCTCTGGAAACACCATATATTTT. Its protein is CASKTGSSGNTIYF.